This T cell receptor beta chain was found in a study of blood T cells in healthy people across ages. General study points: Strong correlation was found linking TCR beta diversity to naive T cell percentage.

Per sample, no less than 6 micrograms of total RNA were extracted. This clonotype has at least ten counts. The antigen is unknown. With a J-beta primer mix and a sample-barcoded 5' primer, a second PCR ran roughly 7 to 11 cycles. TCRdb reprocessed the 5' RACE reads with MiXCR, giving one entry per CDR3 protein. This sample has around 700,000 distinct CDR3 sequences; roughly 25% occur once, and the top ten carry roughly a tenth. Germline CDR1 and CDR2: ENHRY and SYGVKD. The length of the CDR3 is 16 residues. Trimming took 1 base from V and 3 from J, leaving 13 bases between them. Another study also made use of these data, one on T cells of mothers and their children.

V usage is TRBV10-3 and J usage is TRBJ1-3; D is uncertain. Sequencing input: blood. This receptor was identified in a boy aged 5-17 years in good health. CDR3 protein: CAISEWTQLFGNTIYF. The CDR3 nucleotides read TGTGCCATCAGTGAGTGGACCCAACTCTTTGGAAACACCATATATTTT.